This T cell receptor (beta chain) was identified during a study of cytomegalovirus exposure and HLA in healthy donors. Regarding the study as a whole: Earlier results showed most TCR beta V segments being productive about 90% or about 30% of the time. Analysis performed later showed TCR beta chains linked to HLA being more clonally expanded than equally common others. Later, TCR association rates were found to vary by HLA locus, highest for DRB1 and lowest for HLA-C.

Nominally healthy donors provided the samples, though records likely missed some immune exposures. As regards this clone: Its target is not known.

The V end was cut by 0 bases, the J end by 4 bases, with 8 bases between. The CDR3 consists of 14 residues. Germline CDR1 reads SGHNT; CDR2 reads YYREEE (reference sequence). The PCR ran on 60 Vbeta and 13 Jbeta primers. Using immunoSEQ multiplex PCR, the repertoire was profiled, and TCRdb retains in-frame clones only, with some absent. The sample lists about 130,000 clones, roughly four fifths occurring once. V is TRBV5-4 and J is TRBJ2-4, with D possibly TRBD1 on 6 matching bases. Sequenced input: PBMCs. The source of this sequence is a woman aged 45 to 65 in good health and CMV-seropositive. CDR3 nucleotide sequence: TGTGCCAGCAGCTTGGGACAGGTGAAAAACATTCAGTACTTC. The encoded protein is CASSLGQVKNIQYF.